Following are 21 T cell receptor beta chains from one sample sequenced in a study of blood T cell repertoires in COVID-19. The assay was immunoSEQ multiplex PCR, and TCRdb's table has in-frame clones only and misses some. The sample has some 260,000 clones; 84% are singletons. The material sequenced was PBMCs or T cells enriched from blood (not recorded which). These receptor sequences come from a young man with acute COVID-19.

Points on this clone: This CDR3 is also generated by other DNA sequences in the sample. In nucleotides, the CDR3 is TGTGCCAGCAGTTACTCGAGACAGGGGAATTCACCCCTCCACTTT. Protein product: CASSYSRQGNSPLHF. The genes are TRBV6-5 and TRBJ1-6; 8 nucleotides match TRBD1. This CDR3 region has 15 residues. Germline V CDR1 and CDR2: MNHEY, SVGAGI. J gave up 7 bases and V 0 bases, and 2 bases lay outside the gene matches.

In this sample, this clone turned up once. V gene TRBV6-4 combines with J gene TRBJ1-2, with D uncertain. This CDR3 contains 15 residues. Germline-derived CDR1 and CDR2 are MRHNA and SNTAGT. V was pared by 3 bases and J by 2 bases, with 13 bases between. CDR3 in DNA: TGTGCCAGCAGTGATTCCGGGATAACCAACTATGGCTACACCTTC. This sequence encodes CASSDSGITNYGYTF.

The chain joins TRBV18 to TRBJ1-2, with 7 bases identical to TRBD1. Germline CDR1 KGHSH, CDR2 LQKENI. Trimming took 5 bases from V and 1 from J; bases not matched to a gene: 4. This CDR3 contains 14 residues. CDR3 coding DNA: TGTGCCAGCTCAACCGACAGGGATAACTATGGCTACACCTTC. Translated: CASSTDRDNYGYTF.

The rearrangement links TRBV10-1 to TRBJ2-4; D possibly corresponds to TRBD2 (5 bases). Germline V gene sequence: CDR1 WNHNN, CDR2 SYGVQD (reference sequence). V was cut by 6 bases and J by 1 base, with 13 bases left in between. The CDR3 is 15 amino acids. This CDR3 reads CASSSRPGAKNIQYF. CDR3 DNA: TGCGCCAGCAGCTCGCGACCGGGGGCCAAAAACATTCAGTACTTC.

The chain uses TRBV2 and TRBJ2-1; D unclear. This CDR3 spans 10 amino acids. The germline CDR1 and CDR2 sequences are SNHLY and FYNNEI. Trimming removed 6 bases from V and 9 bases from J, with 6 bases in between. The CDR3 here is CASRESEQFF. The DNA for the CDR3 is TGTGCCAGCAGGGAGAGTGAGCAGTTCTTC.

The chain employs TRBV19 and TRBJ1-4; D not certain. The CDR3 loop spans 14 amino acids. Trimming left V 3 bases short and J 3 bases short, with 8 bases between. The germline V gene has CDR1 LNHDA and CDR2 SQIVND (reference sequence). DNA for the CDR3: TGTGCCAGTAGTATGCACGGTTCTAATGAAAAACTGTTTTTT. It encodes CASSMHGSNEKLFF.

This chain connects TRBV11-2 to TRBJ2-2; 9 nucleotides line up with TRBD2. This CDR3 is built from 15 residues. Germline V gives CDR1 SGHAT, CDR2 FQNNGV. After removal of 5 bases from V and 5 bases from J, the junction contained 6 bases not matched to a gene. CDR3 bases: TGTGCCAGCAGCCCGATAGCGGGAGCAACCGGGGAGCTGTTTTTT. It codes for CASSPIAGATGELFF. The entire variable domain, with the rest obtained from reference TRBV11-2 and TRBJ2-2, is as follows: EAGVAQSPRYKIIEKRQSVAFWCNPISGHATLYWYQQILGQGPKLLIQFQNNGVVDDSQLPKDRFSAERLKGVDSTLKIQPAKLEDSAVYLCASSPIAGATGELFFGEGSRLTVL.

This clone was observed a few times. V gene TRBV28 combines with J gene TRBJ1-3; D possibly corresponds to TRBD1 (6 bases). This CDR3 comprises 15 residues. The germline CDR1 and CDR2 sequences are MDHEN and SYDVKM. The V end was cut by 5 bases, the J end by 3 bases, with 14 bases between. CDR3 sequence: CASSAIGGDGNTIYF. CDR3 in DNA: TGTGCCAGCAGTGCGATAGGGGGAGATGGAAACACCATATATTTT.

The CDR3 DNA reads as TGTGCCAGCACCCGAAGGAGAGGTCGAGCGGGGGAGAGATCCTACGAGCAGTACGTC. Its translation: CASTRRRGRAGERSYEQYV. The rearrangement joins TRBV21-1 to TRBJ2-7; the table's D gene call, TRBD2, was not cross checked with the DNA. TRBV21-1 is a pseudogene locus. The CDR3 runs 19 residues.

V and J are TRBV7-9 and TRBJ1-1; D possibly corresponds to TRBD1 (6 bases). In germline, CDR1 is SEHNR, CDR2 FQNEAQ (reference sequence). The V end lost 5 bases, the J end lost 5 bases, and 12 bases lay between the germline ends. This CDR3 is 13 amino acids long. CDR3 residues: CASSGPQGTEAFF. The CDR3 bases are TGTGCCAGCAGCGGCCCGCAGGGGACTGAAGCTTTCTTT.

This rearrangement joins TRBV5-1 to TRBJ2-6; D call uncertain. Germline V gives CDR1 SGHRS, CDR2 YFSETQ. The ends were cut back, 3 bases at V and 0 bases at J, with 7 bases in the middle. The CDR3 runs 15 residues. CDR3 DNA sequence: TGCGCCAGCAGCTATTTGAGCTCTGGGGCCAACGTCCTGACTTTC. The encoded protein is CASSYLSSGANVLTF.

The chain carries TRBV27 and TRBJ1-2, with 7 bases matching TRBD1. The CDR3 is made up of 17 amino acids. Germline V gene data show CDR1 as MNHEY and CDR2 as SMNVEV (reference sequence). J lost 6 bases, V lost 1 base, and 14 bases had no gene match. The CDR3 region is CASSLFRRQSGGDGYTF. In nucleotides, the CDR3 is TGTGCCAGCAGTTTATTCCGAAGACAGTCAGGGGGTGATGGCTACACCTTC.

This chain uses TRBV25-1 with TRBJ1-2; D unresolved. The CDR3 loop spans 12 amino acids. Trimming removed 7 bases at V and 8 bases at J, with 14 bases between. CDR1 is MGHDK, CDR2 SYGVNS, per germline. CDR3 amino acids: CASNVGERGYTF. In DNA form, the CDR3 reads TGTGCCAGCAACGTCGGGGAACGGGGCTACACCTTC.

The chain has TRBV7-3 and TRBJ2-3, with 10 bases identical to TRBD1. CDR1 is SGHTA, CDR2 FQGTGA, per germline. V trimming: 2 bases; J trimming: 5 bases; junction bases outside the gene matches: 4. The CDR3 is made up of 15 amino acids. The DNA of the CDR3 is TGTGCCAGCAGCTTAGGACAGGGGGATTTAGATACGCAGTATTTT. It specifies CASSLGQGDLDTQYF.

The chain couples TRBV7-9 to TRBJ1-1, with D perhaps matching TRBD1 (5 bases). Trimming stripped 10 bases from V and 5 bases from J, with 20 bases between. The CDR3 totals 14 residues. Germline CDR1 is SEHNR and CDR2 is FQNEAQ (reference sequence). CDR3 loop: CATCPDGAGTEAFF. Written as DNA, the CDR3 is TGTGCCACCTGCCCCGACGGGGCGGGAACTGAAGCTTTCTTT.

The chain links TRBV28 to TRBJ1-2, with D uncertain. The CDR3 is made up of 17 amino acids. The germline CDR1 and CDR2 sequences are MDHEN and SYDVKM. The V gene lost 8 bases and the J gene lost 4 bases, with 26 bases spanning the gap. The CDR3 DNA sequence: TGTGCCAGCGGAACCGGGTTACCTCCGGCTCTAGGCTATGGCTACACCTTC. Translation: CASGTGLPPALGYGYTF.

V gene TRBV5-1 combines with J gene TRBJ2-6, with 8 nucleotides matching TRBD1. CDR3 size: 18 residues. Germline CDR1 SGHRS, CDR2 YFSETQ. J gave up 0 bases and V 0 bases, and 5 bases lay outside the gene matches. The CDR3 region has the DNA TGCGCCAGCAGCTTGGTTCTGACAGGGGACTCTGGGGCCAACGTCCTGACTTTC. This codes for CASSLVLTGDSGANVLTF.

V gene TRBV24-1 combines with J gene TRBJ2-2; TRBD2 aligns across 13 bases. CDR1 KGHDR and CDR2 SFDVKD come from the germline V gene. V lost 0 bases and J lost 4; bases outside the gene matches: 1. The CDR3 contains 17 residues. The CDR3 loop is CATSDLGLAGVTGELFF. Here the CDR3 DNA reads TGTGCCACCAGTGATTTGGGACTAGCGGGGGTCACCGGGGAGCTGTTTTTT.

The table lists this clone with a few counts. Other DNA sequences in this specimen translate into the identical CDR3. The CDR3 bases are TGTGCCACCAGTGATTTGGGACAGGGGGACACCGGGGAGCTGTTTTTT. Translation: CATSDLGQGDTGELFF. J is TRBJ2-2 and V is TRBV24-1; TRBD1 aligns across 10 bases. The CDR3 is made up of 16 amino acids. Germline CDR1 and CDR2: KGHDR and SFDVKD. J was trimmed by 3 bases and V by 0 bases; bases with no gene match: 0.

The chain links TRBV7-9 to TRBJ1-2, with D unclear. The germline V gene encodes CDR1 SEHNR and CDR2 FQNEAQ (reference sequence). V shed 2 bases and J shed 6 bases, with 13 bases lying between them. The CDR3 loop spans 14 amino acids. CDR3 sequence (DNA): TGTGCCAGCAGCTTACCTCTCCCTTCTGATGGCTACACCTTC. This translates into CASSLPLPSDGYTF. The full variable domain, completed using reference TRBV7-9 and TRBJ1-2, is DTGVSQNPRHKITKRGQNVTFRCDPISEHNRLYWYRQTLGQGPEFLTYFQNEAQLEKSRLLSDRFSAERPKGSFSTLEIQRTEQGDSAMYLCASSLPLPSDGYTFGSGTRLTVV.

This sequence joins TRBV28 and TRBJ1-2; D remains unclear. The germline V gene encodes CDR1 MDHEN and CDR2 SYDVKM. The CDR3 contains 15 residues. V gave up 1 base and J gave up 3 bases, with 12 bases separating them. The CDR3 DNA sequence: TGTGCCAGCAGTTTATACGCTGGACTGGACTATGGCTACACCTTC. This sequence encodes CASSLYAGLDYGYTF.